This T cell receptor beta chain was recovered during a study of T cell responses to AZD1222 COVID-19 vaccine. Study-wide results and limits: Seropositive at baseline were only six AZD1222 recipients.

As for this clone: Antigen specificity is unknown.

TCRdb keeps only in-frame clones here, not all; method: immunoSEQ multiplex PCR. This repertoire shows under 200,000 clones, over 85% found once; its top ten account for 3.6%. The sample consisted of peripheral blood, taken 28 days after the second dose of the MenACWY control vaccine. The receptor's source is an adult who received the MenACWY meningococcal vaccine as a control.

The CDR3: CASSSDSLNTEAFF. The DNA for the CDR3 is TGCGCCAGCAGCTCTGACAGCCTGAACACTGAAGCTTTCTTT. V gene TRBV5-1 combines with J gene TRBJ1-1, with D perhaps TRBD1 (5 bases). Trimming stripped 3 bases from V and 0 bases from J, with 9 bases between. Germline V gene data show CDR1 as SGHRS and CDR2 as YFSETQ. CDR3 size: 14 residues.